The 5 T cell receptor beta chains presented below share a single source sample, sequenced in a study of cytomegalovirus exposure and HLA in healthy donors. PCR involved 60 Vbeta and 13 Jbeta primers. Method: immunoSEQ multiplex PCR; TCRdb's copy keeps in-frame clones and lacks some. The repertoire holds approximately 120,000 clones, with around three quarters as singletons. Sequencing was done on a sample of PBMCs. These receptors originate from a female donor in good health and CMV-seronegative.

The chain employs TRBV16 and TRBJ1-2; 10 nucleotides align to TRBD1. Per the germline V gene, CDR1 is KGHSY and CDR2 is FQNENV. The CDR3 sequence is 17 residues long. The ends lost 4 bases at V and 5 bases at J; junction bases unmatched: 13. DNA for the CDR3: TGTGCCAGCAGCCCCTTAAACCCCAGGACAGGGGGATATGGCTACACCTTC. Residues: CASSPLNPRTGGYGYTF.

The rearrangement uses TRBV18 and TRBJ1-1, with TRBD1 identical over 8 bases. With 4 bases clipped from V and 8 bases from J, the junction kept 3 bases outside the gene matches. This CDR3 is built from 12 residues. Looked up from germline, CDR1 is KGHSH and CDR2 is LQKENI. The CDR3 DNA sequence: TGTGCCAGCTCACGGACAGGGCCCGAAGCTTTCTTT. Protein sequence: CASSRTGPEAFF.

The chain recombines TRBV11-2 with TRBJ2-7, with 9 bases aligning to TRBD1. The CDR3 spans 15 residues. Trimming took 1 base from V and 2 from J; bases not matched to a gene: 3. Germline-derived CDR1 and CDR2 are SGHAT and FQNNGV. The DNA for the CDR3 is TGTGCCAGCAGCTTAGGGACAGGGGTGGCCTACGAGCAGTACTTC. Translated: CASSLGTGVAYEQYF.

The CDR3 nucleotides are TGCGCCAGCAGCCAGGGGCCGTTGGGCAATCAGCCCCAGCATTTT. Its protein is CASSQGPLGNQPQHF. The chain is built from TRBV4-1 and TRBJ1-5; D may be TRBD1 (5 bases). The CDR3 runs to 15 residues. Trimming pared 3 bases from V and 2 bases from J, leaving 11 bases between. Germline V gene sequence: CDR1 MGHRA, CDR2 YSYEKL.

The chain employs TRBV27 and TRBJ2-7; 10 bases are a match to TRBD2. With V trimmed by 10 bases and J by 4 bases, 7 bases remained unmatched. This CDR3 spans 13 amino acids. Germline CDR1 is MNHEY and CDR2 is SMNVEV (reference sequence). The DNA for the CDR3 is TGTGCCACAAGACTAGCGGGCAAATACGAGCAGTACTTC. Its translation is CATRLAGKYEQYF.